This TCR beta chain was sequenced in a study of T-cell reconstitution after alpha-beta-depleted transplantation in children. Study-level points and caveats: One year after transplant, T-cell counts and diversity came mostly from newly produced T cells. As was reported, about two months after transplant, alpha-beta T cells came from several hundred expanded graft clones.

Remarks on this clonotype: Its antigen is unidentified.

During its preparation, the TCRbeta library received unique molecular identifiers. Using its own MiXCR run on the PCR reads, TCRdb lists one record per CDR3 protein. This table holds 250,000 to 400,000 distinct CDR3 sequences, around 25% found once. The clonotype was recovered from a male patient between 5 and 17 years old who had a stem cell transplant for acute lymphoblastic leukemia, so the T cells may come from the graft donor. The material sequenced was PBMCs, mostly from graft donor cells, taken 180 days after TCRalphabeta/CD19-depleted stem cell transplant.

In DNA form, the CDR3 reads TGCAGAGTACTGGGGACTAGCGGGAGCAGGGAGCAGTACTTC. It codes for CRVLGTSGSREQYF. The genes are TRBV20-1 and TRBJ2-7; 14 bases fit TRBD2. The germline V gene has CDR1 DFQATT and CDR2 SNEGSKA (reference sequence). The CDR3 is made up of 14 amino acids.